This section outlines one T cell receptor (beta chain) sequence together with its context. Its target is not known. This sample stems from a study of vaccination effects on CD4 cells after COVID-19. Overall study findings and caveats: Relatively few convalescent patients took part in the study, which had no early post-infection timepoints.

Assay used: immunoSEQ multiplex PCR; TCRdb lists only in-frame clones, some missing. The sample lists about 45,000 clones; about 75% were seen once. Within the ViraFEST assay, antigen-specific CD4+ T cells underwent expansion with viral peptide pools prior to sequencing. CD4+ T cells were isolated after 10 days of culture. Between March and December 2020, the person had a SARS-CoV-2 infection that PCR confirmed. Both day 3 and day 7 saw half the medium replaced with IL-2 medium. The germline gives CDR1 LNHDA, CDR2 SQIVND (reference sequence). CDR3 length: 12 residues. The V and J ends lost 10 bases and 4 bases respectively, with 12 bases between them.

This TCR derives from a human donor who had a prior SARS-CoV-2 infection. The J gene is TRBJ2-3, the V gene TRBV19; D not certain. Sequenced material: CD4+ T cells from PBMCs cultured with a peptide pool, taken before COVID-19 vaccination. In DNA form, the CDR3 reads TGTGCCACCCTAGGGCCGGCAGATACGCAGTATTTT. Its translation is CATLGPADTQYF.